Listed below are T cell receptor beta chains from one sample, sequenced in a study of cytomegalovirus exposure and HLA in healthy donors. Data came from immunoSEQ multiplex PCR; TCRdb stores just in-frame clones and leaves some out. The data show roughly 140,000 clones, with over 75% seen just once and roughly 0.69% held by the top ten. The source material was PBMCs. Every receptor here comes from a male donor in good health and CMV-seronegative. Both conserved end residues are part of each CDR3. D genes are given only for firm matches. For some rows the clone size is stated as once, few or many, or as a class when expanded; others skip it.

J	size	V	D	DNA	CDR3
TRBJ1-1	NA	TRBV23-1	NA	TGCGCCAGCAGTCAACCAACTATATCCGACACTGAAGCTTTCTTT	CASSQPTISDTEAFF
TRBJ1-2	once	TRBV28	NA	TGTGCCAGCAGTCCACAGGACCTTTCAGTGGGCTACACCTTC	CASSPQDLSVGYTF
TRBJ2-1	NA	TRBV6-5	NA	TGTGCCAGCAGTTACAGCGGCGGGATGCGGTACAATGAGCAGTTCTTC	CASSYSGGMRYNEQFF
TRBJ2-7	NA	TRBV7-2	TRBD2	TGTGCCAGCAGCATTTCACTAGCGGGGGGATACGAGCAGTACTTC	CASSISLAGGYEQYF
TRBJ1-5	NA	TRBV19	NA	TGTGCCAGTAGTATCAACAGATTAAGCAATCAGCCCCAGCATTTT	CASSINRLSNQPQHF
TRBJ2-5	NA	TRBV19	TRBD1	TGTGCCAGTAGTATTAGGACAGGGCTAGCGGAGACCCAGTACTTC	CASSIRTGLAETQYF
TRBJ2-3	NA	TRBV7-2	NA	TGTGCCAGCAGCTTAGCGGGGGGGCGGGCAGATACGCAGTATTTT	CASSLAGGRADTQYF
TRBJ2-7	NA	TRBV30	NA	TGTGCCTGGAGTGTACTGGGCAGGGAGTACTTC	CAWSVLGREYF
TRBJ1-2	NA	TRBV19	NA	TGTGCCACCAAACGGGAAGCTAACTATGGCTACACCTTC	CATKREANYGYTF
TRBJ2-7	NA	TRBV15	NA	TGTGCCACCAGCAGAGATAGGCCAAGGACTAACTACGAGCAGTACTTC	CATSRDRPRTNYEQYF
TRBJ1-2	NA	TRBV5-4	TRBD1	TGTGCCAGCACAATACGACAGGGGGGCTATGGCTACACCTTC	CASTIRQGGYGYTF
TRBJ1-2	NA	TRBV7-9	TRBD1	TGTGCCAGCAGCCAAGGGACAGCCGGCTATGGCTACACCTTC	CASSQGTAGYGYTF
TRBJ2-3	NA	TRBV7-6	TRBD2	TGTGCCAGCAGCTTAAGCGGGGGGCCTCCCACAGATACGCAGTATTTT	CASSLSGGPPTDTQYF
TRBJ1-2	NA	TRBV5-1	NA	TGCGCCAGCAGCTTGGCCCCTGACTACTATGGCTACACCTTC	CASSLAPDYYGYTF
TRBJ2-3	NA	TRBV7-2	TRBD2	TGTGCCAGCAGCTTAGGGCCAGCGGGGGCACAAGATACGCAGTATTTT	CASSLGPAGAQDTQYF
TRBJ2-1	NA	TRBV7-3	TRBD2	TGTGCCAGCAGCTTAACAAGCGGGGGGAGAGATGAGCAGTTCTTC	CASSLTSGGRDEQFF
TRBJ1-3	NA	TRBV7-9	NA	TGTTCCAGCAGCCCTTTGGGGGCGGCGGGAAACACCATATATTTT	CSSSPLGAAGNTIYF
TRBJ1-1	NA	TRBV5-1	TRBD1	TGCGCCAGCAGCTCCGGGAGACAGGGGAACACTGAAGCTTTCTTT	CASSSGRQGNTEAFF
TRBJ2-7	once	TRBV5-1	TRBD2	TGCGCCAGCAGCTCCGCTCGGACTAGCGGGACCTACGAGCAGTACTTC	CASSSARTSGTYEQYF
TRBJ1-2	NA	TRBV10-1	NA	TGCGCCAGCAGTGATGAGGGGGTCTACACCTTC	CASSDEGVYTF
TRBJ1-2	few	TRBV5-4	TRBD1	TGTGCCAGCAGCCAGAAAGGGGACAGTCGAGGCTACACCTTC	CASSQKGDSRGYTF
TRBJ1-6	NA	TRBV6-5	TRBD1	TGTGCCAGCAGTTACGAACAGGGGGGAAGGAATTCACCCCTCCACTTT	CASSYEQGGRNSPLHF
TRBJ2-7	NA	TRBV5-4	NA	TGTGCCAGCAGCTCGCTTTCGAACGCGCGTCTTTCCTACGAGCAGTACTTC	CASSSLSNARLSYEQYF
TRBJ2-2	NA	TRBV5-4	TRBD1	TGTGCCAGCAGCTTTGAACAGGGGTCCGGGGAGCTGTTTTTT	CASSFEQGSGELFF
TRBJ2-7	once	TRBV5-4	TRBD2	TGTGCCAGCTCAAGACCTCAACCTGGCGGGGGAAGCTCCTACGAGCAGTACTTC	CASSRPQPGGGSSYEQYF
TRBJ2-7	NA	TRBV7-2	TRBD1	TGTGCCAGCAGCTCAACCGGGACAGGGTTTCACGAGCAGTACTTC	CASSSTGTGFHEQYF
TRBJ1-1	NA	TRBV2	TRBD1	TGTGCCAGCAGCTTAAACAGGGGAGCGAACACTGAAGCTTTCTTT	CASSLNRGANTEAFF
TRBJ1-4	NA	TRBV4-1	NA	TGCGCCAGCAGCCAAGATAGGCAGGCAGCGGCTGGTGCAACTAATGAAAAACTGTTTTTT	CASSQDRQAAAGATNEKLFF
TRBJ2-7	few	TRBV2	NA	TGTGCCAGCAGTGAAGGAGGCGGCAACTACGAGCAGTACTTC	CASSEGGGNYEQYF
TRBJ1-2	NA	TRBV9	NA	TGTGCCAGCAGTCGACAGGAGAACTATGGCTACACCTTC	CASSRQENYGYTF
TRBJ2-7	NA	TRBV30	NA	TGTGCCTGGAGATCCGCCGAGACAGGCTCCTACGAGCAGTACTTC	CAWRSAETGSYEQYF
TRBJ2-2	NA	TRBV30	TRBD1	TGTGCCTGGAGTATTCGTACAGGGGTTGGCACCGGGGAGCTGTTTTTT	CAWSIRTGVGTGELFF
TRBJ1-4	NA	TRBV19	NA	TGTGCCAGTCATAGCCGGGGAGCGGGGAATGAAAAACTGTTTTTT	CASHSRGAGNEKLFF
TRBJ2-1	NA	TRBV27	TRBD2	TGTGCCAGCAGCCATACGACTAGCGGGGGCTTGGCTTTAGATGAGCAGTTCTTC	CASSHTTSGGLALDEQFF
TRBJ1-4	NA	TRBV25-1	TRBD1	TGTGCCAGCAGTGCCACACAGGGGGCTCGTGAAAAACTGTTTTTT	CASSATQGAREKLFF
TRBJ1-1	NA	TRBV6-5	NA	TGTGCCAGCAGTTATGACCGGGGGAACACTGAAGCTTTCTTT	CASSYDRGNTEAFF
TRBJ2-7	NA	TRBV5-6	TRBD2	TGTGCCAGCAGCCAGGGACTAATTCTCCCCTACGAGCAGTACTTC	CASSQGLILPYEQYF
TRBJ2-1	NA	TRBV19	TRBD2	TGTGCCAGTAGTAGGCGGACTAGCGGGATAGTTGATGAGCAGTTCTTC	CASSRRTSGIVDEQFF
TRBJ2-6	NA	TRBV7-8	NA	TGTGCCAGCATGGAGGGTTTTTTCTCTGGGGCCAACGTCCTGACTTTC	CASMEGFFSGANVLTF
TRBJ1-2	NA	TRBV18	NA	TGTGCCAGCTCACCGGACAGCAACTATGGCTACACCTTC	CASSPDSNYGYTF